The T cell receptor (beta chain) under discussion was sequenced for a study of vaccination and CD4 T cells after COVID-19. The wider study: Overlapping peptides covering the spike proteins of SARS-CoV-2, HCoV-NL63, HCoV-OC43 and HCoV-229E were added to stimulate cells.

Sequenced with the Oncomine TCR Beta short-read assay was DNA taken from cultured CD4+ T cells. DNA came from CD4+ T cells after culture. MiXCR, applied by TCRdb to the PCR reads, yields one record per CDR3 protein. Found here are about 15,000 distinct CDR3 sequences, more than 25% of them singletons; the top ten hold 23%. Treatment denoted: roughly 11-day PBMC culture with coronavirus spike peptide pools or control peptides (ViraFEST assay). Fresh IL-2 medium was used to replace half of the medium on days 3 and 7. V shed 3 bases, J shed 8 bases, and the junction held 6 bases outside the gene matches. Germline V gene sequence: CDR1 DFQATT, CDR2 SNEGSKA (reference sequence). This CDR3 has 12 residues. In this sample, this clonotype turned up a few times. Its specificity is unknown.

The sequence came from a human donor with COVID-19. The specimen sequenced was cultured CD4+ T cells from blood. The V and J genes are TRBV20-1 and TRBJ1-2; 7 nucleotides line up with TRBD1. Here the CDR3 DNA reads TGCAGTGCTAGTGTGGGACAGAGAGGCTACACCTTC. The encoded protein is CSASVGQRGYTF.